The 17 T cell receptor beta chains below all came from one sample that was sequenced in a study of blood T cells in healthy people across ages. A second PCR of roughly 7 to 11 cycles used a sample-barcoded 5' primer and a J-beta primer mix. TCRdb ran MiXCR on the 5' RACE reads and lists one entry per CDR3 protein. Here the sample spans over 600,000 distinct CDR3 sequences, 20% to 25% being singletons. Sequencing was performed on blood. The origin of the receptors is a man in his 70s in good health.

The chain uses TRBV19 and TRBJ2-5; either TRBD1 or TRBD2 may supply D (5 bases each). The J call may be incorrect, as the DNA end agrees better with TRBJ2-7. The CDR3 totals 12 residues. Germline V CDR1 and CDR2: LNHDA, SQIVND (reference sequence). CDR3 sequence: CASSGTASEQYF. The CDR3, as DNA: TGTGCCAGTAGTGGGACGGCGTCCGAGCAGTACTTC.

The chain carries TRBV9 and TRBJ2-5; D might be TRBD2 (6 bases). Germline V lookup: CDR1 SGDLS, CDR2 YYNGEE. Trimming removed 4 bases at V and 4 bases at J, with 17 bases between. The CDR3 is 15 amino acids. The CDR3 nucleotides read TGTGCCAGCAGCCCCACTGGGGACTTAAGAGAGACCCAGTACTTC. It is translated as CASSPTGDLRETQYF. Full variable domain (remainder filled in from reference TRBV9 and TRBJ2-5): DSGVTQTPKHLITATGQRVTLRCSPRSGDLSVYWYQQSLDQGLQFLIQYYNGEERAKGNILERFSAQQFPDLHSELNLSSLELGDSALYFCASSPTGDLRETQYFGPGTRLLVL.

V gene TRBV28 combines with J gene TRBJ1-2; D uncertain. V lost 4 bases, J lost 8 bases, and 20 bases lay in between. Germline CDR1 reads MDHEN; CDR2 reads SYDVKM. CDR3 length equals 15 residues. CDR3 sequence (DNA): TGTGCCAGCAGTTCCCCGGGTGGAACCATTGGGGGCTACACCTTC. Its translation is CASSSPGGTIGGYTF.

Details on this clonotype: The junction and the germline gene differ at one end; a read error may be behind it. J is TRBJ2-1 and V is TRBV7-3, with D possibly matching TRBD2 (7 bases). Germline V gene sequence: CDR1 SGHTA, CDR2 FQGTGA. This CDR3 has 12 residues. In DNA form, the CDR3 reads TGTGCCAGCAGCCCGGGGGGCGGAGTGCAGCTCTTC. Its protein product is CASSPGGGVQLF.

This sequence joins TRBV19 and TRBJ2-3; 12 positions match TRBD2. Germline trimming cut 3 bases from V and 3 bases from J; bases unmatched to any gene: 7. The CDR3 is 17 residues long. Per germline, CDR1 LNHDA and CDR2 SQIVND (reference sequence). The CDR3 protein is CASSISTSGSLTDTQYF. DNA for the CDR3: TGTGCCAGTAGTATCTCGACTAGCGGGAGTTTAACAGATACGCAGTATTTT. Complete variable domain (other parts from reference TRBV19 and TRBJ2-3): DGGITQSPKYLFRKEGQNVTLSCEQNLNHDAMYWYRQDPGQGLRLIYYSQIVNDFQKGDIAEGYSVSREKKESFPLTVTSAQKNPTAFYLCASSISTSGSLTDTQYFGPGTRLTVL.

This clonotype was picked up a small number of times. V and J are TRBV21-1 and TRBJ2-3; TRBD2 is taken as the D call from the table, unchecked against the DNA. TRBV21-1 is a documented pseudogene. The CDR3 runs to 12 residues. The CDR3: CASSKGGGTQYF. DNA for the CDR3: TGTGCCAGCAGCAAAGGGGGAGGGACGCAGTATTTT.

The gene calls are TRBV12-3 or TRBV12-4 and TRBJ2-7; 11 nucleotides agree with TRBD2. V lost 5 bases and J lost 4; bases outside the gene matches: 7. This CDR3 spans 15 amino acids. In DNA, the CDR3 is TGTGCCAGCAGTGAATCTAGCGGGAGGCAGTACGAGCAGTACTTC. It codes for CASSESSGRQYEQYF.

In its sample, this clonotype was seen a few times. The V call is TRBV20-1, the J call TRBJ1-4, with 10 bases that match TRBD1. Germline assignment: CDR1 DFQATT and CDR2 SNEGSKA (reference sequence). This CDR3 comprises 15 residues. Unmatched junction bases numbered 3, after V lost 0 bases and J lost 5 bases. For the CDR3, the DNA is TGCAGTGCTAGAGATCAGGACAGGGGGAATGAAAAACTGTTTTTT. This gives the protein CSARDQDRGNEKLFF.

V usage is TRBV29-1 and J usage is TRBJ2-7, with 11 bases lining up with TRBD1. In germline, CDR1 is SQVTM, CDR2 ANQGSEA. The CDR3 runs 15 residues. Germline trimming cut 6 bases from V and 1 base from J; bases unmatched to any gene: 8. The chain's CDR3 is CSVALDRGLSYEQYF. The CDR3 DNA sequence: TGCAGCGTAGCCTTGGACAGGGGGCTGTCCTACGAGCAGTACTTC.

Only a few counts were recorded for this clonotype. This chain joins TRBV7-9 and TRBJ1-2, with D possibly being TRBD1 (5 bases). Germline-derived CDR1 and CDR2 are SEHNR and FQNEAQ (reference sequence). The CDR3 sequence is 14 residues long. The V gene lost 4 bases and the J gene lost 5 bases, with 14 bases spanning the gap. The CDR3 protein is CASSSSGGPYGYTF. DNA of the CDR3: TGTGCCAGCAGCTCTAGCGGGGGACCTTATGGCTACACCTTC.

In this sample, this clonotype turned up a few times. The chain is built from TRBV20-1 and TRBJ2-5; D may match TRBD1 or TRBD2 (5 bases each). V was cut by 0 bases and J by 6 bases, with 20 bases left in between. The CDR3 has 16 residues. From germline, CDR1 is DFQATT and CDR2 SNEGSKA (reference sequence). The CDR3 loop is CSARDPGPLRIQTQYF. The CDR3 region has the DNA TGCAGTGCTAGAGATCCGGGACCTCTTAGAATTCAGACCCAGTACTTC.

As to this clonotype: The junction departs from the called germline gene at one end, perhaps through a read error. The chain carries TRBV28 and TRBJ1-4; D remains unclear. The CDR3 spans 16 residues. The germline gives CDR1 MDHEN, CDR2 SYDVKM. The CDR3 is CASSSPTAATNEKPFF. The CDR3 nucleotides read TGTGCCAGCAGTTCCCCAACAGCCGCAACTAATGAAAAACCGTTTTTT. Full variable domain (rest looked up from reference TRBV28 and TRBJ1-4): DVKVTQSSRYLVKRTGEKVFLECVQDMDHENMFWYRQDPGLGLRLIYFSYDVKMKEKGDIPEGYSVSREKKERFSLILESASTNQTSMYLCASSSPTAATNEKPFFGSGTQLSVL.

This rearrangement joins TRBV20-1 to TRBJ2-1; 11 bases are shared with TRBD2. Germline V gives CDR1 DFQATT, CDR2 SNEGSKA (reference sequence). The CDR3 totals 15 residues. Trimming cost V 3 bases and J 6 bases; bases outside gene matches: 7. The CDR3 loop reads CSARKLAGVSNEQFF. DNA of the CDR3: TGCAGTGCTAGGAAACTAGCGGGAGTAAGCAATGAGCAGTTCTTC.

This clonotype was found a few times. The J gene is TRBJ2-7, the V gene TRBV6-6, with TRBD2 identical over 7 bases. J lost 2 bases, V lost 6 bases, and 10 bases had no gene match. Germline V gives CDR1 MNHNY, CDR2 SVGAGI (reference sequence). The CDR3 runs to 15 residues. CDR3 protein: CASRAGIDGAYEQYF. CDR3 nucleotides: TGTGCCAGCAGAGCGGGAATAGACGGTGCCTACGAGCAGTACTTC.

The chain carries TRBV5-1 and TRBJ2-4; the D gene could be TRBD1 or TRBD2 (5 bases each). CDR3 length: 14 residues. Trimming shortened V by 1 base and J by 9 bases, and 14 bases separated the two germline ends. Germline V gene sequence: CDR1 SGHRS, CDR2 YFSETQ. As DNA, the CDR3 is TGCGCCAGCAGCTTGTACGGGACGGAAGGCATTCAGTACTTC. Amino acids: CASSLYGTEGIQYF.

This clonotype was counted between two and nine times. This rearrangement joins TRBV20-1 to TRBJ2-5, with D perhaps matching TRBD1 or TRBD2 (5 bases each). Per germline, CDR1 DFQATT and CDR2 SNEGSKA (reference sequence). This CDR3 is 13 amino acids long. V gave up 6 bases and J gave up 4 bases, with 15 bases separating them. The DNA for the CDR3 is TGCAGTGCCCACGACACGAGGGGAGAGACCCAGTACTTC. It encodes CSAHDTRGETQYF.

This clonotype turned up a few times. The V and J genes are TRBV3-1 and TRBJ1-2, with a tentative D call TRBD1 (5 bases). Germline CDR1 reads LGHDT; CDR2 reads YNNKEL (reference sequence). This CDR3 comprises 14 residues. The ends were cut back, 6 bases at V and 7 bases at J, with 18 bases in the middle. The CDR3 loop is CASSPGAINSGYTF. DNA for the CDR3: TGTGCCAGCAGTCCCGGGGCGATAAATTCTGGCTACACCTTC.